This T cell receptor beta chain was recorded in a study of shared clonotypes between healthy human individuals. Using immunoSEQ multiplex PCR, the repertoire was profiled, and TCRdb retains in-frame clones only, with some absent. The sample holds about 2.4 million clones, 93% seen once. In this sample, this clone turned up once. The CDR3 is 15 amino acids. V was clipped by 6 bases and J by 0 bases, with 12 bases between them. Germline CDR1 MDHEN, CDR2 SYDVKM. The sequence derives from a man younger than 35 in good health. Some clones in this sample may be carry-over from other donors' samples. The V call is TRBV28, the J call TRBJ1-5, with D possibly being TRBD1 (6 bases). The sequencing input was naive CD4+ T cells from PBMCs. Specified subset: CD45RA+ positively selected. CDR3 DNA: TGTGCCAGCAGCTCCGGACAGCTTAGCAATCAGCCCCAGCATTTT. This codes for CASSSGQLSNQPQHF.